This T cell receptor (beta chain) appears in the sequencing data of a study of identical twins. General study results and limits: Cord blood beta clonotypes that were abundant carried fewer insertions, and memory repertoires showed no such trend.

Note on this clonotype: Its antigen is unidentified. This is likely a read error, given that the CDR3 carries no conserved phenylalanine or tryptophan at its end.

The CDR3 covers 13 residues. CDR1 and CDR2 (germline): SGHDT, YYEEEE. With 1 base removed from V and 2 bases from J, the gap between germline ends came to 4 bases. TCRdb processed the 5' RACE reads anew with MiXCR; each CDR3 protein has one entry. Of about 730,000 distinct CDR3 sequences in the sample, approximately 21% were seen once. These records were also assigned to another study, of T cells expressing NK-cell markers. That publication notes: Among eight sequenced donors, seven carried HCMV seropositivity while one was seronegative.

Sequences were obtained from PBMCs. This TCR was recovered from a young woman in good health. The genes are TRBV5-6 and TRBJ2-1; D remains ambiguous. The CDR3 loop is CASSLSTYNEQFL. The CDR3, as DNA: TGTGCCAGCAGCTTGTCTACCTACAATGAGCAGTTCTTA.